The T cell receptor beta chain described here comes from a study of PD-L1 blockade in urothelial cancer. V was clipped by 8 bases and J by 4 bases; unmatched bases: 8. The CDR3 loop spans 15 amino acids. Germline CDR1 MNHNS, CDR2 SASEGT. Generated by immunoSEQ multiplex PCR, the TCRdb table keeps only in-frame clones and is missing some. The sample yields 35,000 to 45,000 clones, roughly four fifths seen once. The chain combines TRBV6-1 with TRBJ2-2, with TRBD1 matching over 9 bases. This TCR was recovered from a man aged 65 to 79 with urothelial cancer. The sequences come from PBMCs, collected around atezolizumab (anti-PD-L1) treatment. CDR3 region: CASEAATGGTGELFF. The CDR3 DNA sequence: TGTGCCAGCGAGGCCGCGACAGGGGGCACCGGGGAGCTGTTTTTT.